The 17 T cell receptor beta chains below come from one sample, sequenced in a study of breast tumors, draining lymph nodes, adjacent tissues. The lymph nodes were axillary draining lymph nodes from breast cancer patients. One entry per CDR3 protein, called by TCRdb with MiXCR from the multiplex PCR reads. Among about 94,000 distinct CDR3 sequences, approximately 30% were seen once, and the ten largest hold over 8%. Material: axillary lymph node tissue. The receptors originated from a female donor with breast cancer. Some clones in this sample may be carry-over from other donors' samples.

Relative to its sample, this clonotype is medium-sized (0.01 to 0.1%). The chain combines TRBV7-2 with TRBJ1-2; 7 positions agree with TRBD1. The CDR3 sequence is 18 residues long. Germline CDR1 SGHTA, CDR2 FQGNSA. J lost 4 bases, V lost 5 bases, and 19 bases had no gene match. The CDR3 region is CASSTLDRVLWFAYGYTF. CDR3 bases: TGTGCCAGCAGCACTTTAGACAGGGTCCTGTGGTTTGCCTATGGCTACACCTTC.

This clonotype came up a few times. A read error may be the cause here, since a much bigger clone is one base away. This chain links TRBV19 with TRBJ2-6; D remains ambiguous. In germline, CDR1 is LNHDA, CDR2 SQIVND (reference sequence). The CDR3 extends over 16 amino acids. CDR3 region: CAGSIDAGSGANVLTF. The CDR3 coding sequence is TGTGCCGGTAGTATAGATGCAGGTTCTGGGGCCAACGTCCTGACTTTC.

In the case of this clonotype: A junction boundary mismatches the germline segment, possibly from a read error. This sequence joins TRBV9 and TRBJ2-7, with a weak D call TRBD2 (6 bases). The CDR3 sequence is 14 residues long. The germline V gene encodes CDR1 SGDLS and CDR2 YYNGEE. CDR3 DNA sequence: TGTGCCAGCAGTCTAGGCGCGGGGCCCTACGAGCAGGCCTTC. Protein sequence: CASSLGAGPYEQAF.

A word on this clonotype: At one boundary the junction diverges from the germline segment, which might be a read error. The V and J genes are TRBV20-1 and TRBJ1-5, with 10 bases that match TRBD1. This CDR3 has 14 residues. Germline V gives CDR1 DFQATT, CDR2 SNEGSKA (reference sequence). As DNA, the CDR3 is TGCAGTGCAAGAGGGGACAGGGGCGTTCAGCCCCAGCATTTT. Amino acid sequence: CSARGDRGVQPQHF.

Ten or more counts support this clonotype. The chain links TRBV29-1 to TRBJ2-1; 10 positions agree with TRBD1. The CDR3 is 14 amino acids. Losses at the gene ends were 7 bases for V and 7 bases for J; bases not matched to a gene: 10. The V gene's germline CDR1 is SQVTM and CDR2 ANQGSEA. CDR3 in DNA: TGCAGCGCCACGGACAGGGGGAGTTCGAATGAGCAGTTCTTC. It codes for CSATDRGSSNEQFF.

As concerns this clonotype: This clone may be a read error of a much larger clone one base away. The J gene is TRBJ2-1, the V gene TRBV11-2; D is possibly TRBD2 (6 bases). In germline, CDR1 is SGHAT, CDR2 FQNNGV. This CDR3 contains 13 residues. Trimming cost V 0 bases and J 9 bases, with 9 bases left between them. CDR3 coding DNA: TGTGCCAGCAGCTTAGAGCGGGGTACTGAGCAGTTCTTC. It encodes CASSLERGTEQFF.

The V and J genes are TRBV25-1 and TRBJ2-1, with D perhaps matching TRBD2 (6 bases). Trimming stripped 5 bases from V and 5 bases from J, with 13 bases between. This CDR3 contains 14 residues. Germline lookup yields CDR1 MGHDK and CDR2 SYGVNS. The CDR3 bases are TGTGCCAGCAGTCTTAGCGGCCAAGACAATGAGCAGTTCTTC. Translated: CASSLSGQDNEQFF.

This clonotype was found many times. The chain uses TRBV11-3 and TRBJ2-2; D uncertain. CDR1 is SGHNT and CDR2 is YENEEA in the germline V gene. The V end was cut by 3 bases, the J end by 6 bases, with 8 bases between. The CDR3 is 13 amino acids. Written as DNA, the CDR3 is TGTGCCAGCAGCTTCCAACCGGCCGGGGAGCTGTTTTTT. Its translation is CASSFQPAGELFF.

This clonotype was found many times. J is TRBJ1-1 and V is TRBV20-1; D possibly corresponds to TRBD1 (6 bases). V was pared by 3 bases and J by 1 base, with 12 bases between. This CDR3 has 14 amino acids. Germline CDR1 reads DFQATT; CDR2 reads SNEGSKA (reference sequence). In DNA, the CDR3 is TGCAGTGCTAGCGGACAGAGAAGGAACACTGAAGCTTTCTTT. Translated: CSASGQRRNTEAFF.

Many counts were recorded for this clonotype. The chain has TRBV5-1 and TRBJ1-3, with D uncertain. Germline assignment: CDR1 SGHRS and CDR2 YFSETQ. The CDR3 consists of 16 residues. V dropped 9 bases and J dropped 2 bases, with 21 bases sitting between them. Here the CDR3 reads CAIHIHRPVAGNTIYF. The CDR3 DNA is TGCGCCATCCACATACACCGGCCCGTAGCTGGAAACACCATATATTTT.

DNA of the CDR3: TGCAGCGTTGAGCTACCGACTAGCGGGAGAATCACCTACAATGAGCAGTTCTTC. Protein sequence: CSVELPTSGRITYNEQFF. The V call is TRBV29-1, the J call TRBJ2-1, with 12 bases aligning to TRBD2. The CDR3 is 18 residues long. Germline V lookup: CDR1 SQVTM, CDR2 ANQGSEA. J lost 2 bases, V lost 3 bases, and 11 bases had no gene match.

On this clonotype itself: One base away lies a much larger clone, so this may be a sequencing read error. CDR3 protein: CASRHVRGTVNYGYTF. The CDR3 region has the DNA TGTGCCAGCAGACACGTAAGAGGGACAGTAAACTATGGCTACACCTTC. This chain joins TRBV6-5 and TRBJ1-2; 7 bases fit TRBD1. The CDR3 sequence is 16 residues long. Losses at the gene ends were 6 bases for V and 2 bases for J; bases not matched to a gene: 12. Germline V CDR1 and CDR2: MNHEY, SVGAGI.

This clonotype has a count of ten or more. With a much larger clone just one base away, this may be a read error. This rearrangement joins TRBV20-1 to TRBJ1-3; D ambiguous. CDR1 and CDR2 (germline): DFQATT, SNEGSKA (reference sequence). The CDR3 has 14 residues. Here the CDR3 DNA reads TGCAGTGCTAGAGATCACGGGTTTGGAACCACCATATATTTT. It is translated as CSARDHGFGTTIYF.

This clonotype was observed at least ten times. The rearrangement joins TRBV12-3 or TRBV12-4 to TRBJ2-3, with D unresolved. Between the trimmed V and J ends, which lost 6 bases and 2 bases, there was a span of 9 bases. This CDR3 comprises 13 residues. CDR3 protein: CASSPNPTDTQYF. The CDR3 region has the DNA TGTGCCAGCAGCCCTAACCCCACAGATACGCAGTATTTT.

The table lists this clonotype with many counts. V is TRBV6-2 or TRBV6-3 and J is TRBJ2-1; 8 bases align to TRBD1. Germline CDR1 reads MNHEY; CDR2 reads SVGEGT. The V and J ends lost 5 bases and 9 bases, in that order; junction bases with no gene match: 6. This CDR3 has 13 amino acids. The DNA for the CDR3 is TGTGCCAGCAGTCCGAACGACAGGGGTGAGCAGTTCTTC. It codes for CASSPNDRGEQFF.

The chain is built from TRBV2 and TRBJ2-1; 8 nucleotides match TRBD2. The trim removed 4 bases at V and 9 bases at J, leaving 5 bases unmatched. The CDR3 consists of 13 residues. Per germline, CDR1 SNHLY and CDR2 FYNNEI. In DNA, the CDR3 is TGTGCCAGCAGTGTAGCGGGACCTTCTGAGCAGTTCTTC. This codes for CASSVAGPSEQFF. Together with reference TRBV2 and TRBJ2-1, the CDR3 gives the full variable domain: EPEVTQTPSHQVTQMGQEVILRCVPISNHLYFYWYRQILGQKVEFLVSFYNNEISEKSEIFDDQFSVERPDGSNFTLKIRSTKLEDSAMYFCASSVAGPSEQFFGPGTRLTVL.

Details on this clonotype: A read error is likely, as this CDR3 ends without the conserved phenylalanine or tryptophan. CDR3 amino acids: CASSYSGMSSTDTQYS. In DNA, the CDR3 is TGTGCCAGCAGTTACAGCGGGATGAGCAGCACAGATACGCAGTATTCT. The J gene is TRBJ2-3, the V gene TRBV6-2 or TRBV6-3; 7 bases align to TRBD2. V was pared by 2 bases and J by 0 bases, with 5 bases of the junction left unmatched. The germline V gene has CDR1 MNHEY and CDR2 SVGEGT. The CDR3 runs to 16 residues.